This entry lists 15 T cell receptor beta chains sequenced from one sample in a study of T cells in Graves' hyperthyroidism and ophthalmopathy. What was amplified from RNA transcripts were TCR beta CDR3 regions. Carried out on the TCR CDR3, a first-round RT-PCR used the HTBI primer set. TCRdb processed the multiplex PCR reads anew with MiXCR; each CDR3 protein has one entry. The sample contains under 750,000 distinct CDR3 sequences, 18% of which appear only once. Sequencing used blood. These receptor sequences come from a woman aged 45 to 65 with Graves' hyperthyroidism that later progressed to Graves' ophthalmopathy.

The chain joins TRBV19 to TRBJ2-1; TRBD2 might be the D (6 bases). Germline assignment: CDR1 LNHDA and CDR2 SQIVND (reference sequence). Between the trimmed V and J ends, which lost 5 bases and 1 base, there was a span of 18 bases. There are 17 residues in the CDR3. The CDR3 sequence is CASSRVRGTRSYNEQFF. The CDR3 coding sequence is TGTGCCAGTAGTCGGGTCCGGGGGACGAGGTCCTACAATGAGCAGTTCTTC.

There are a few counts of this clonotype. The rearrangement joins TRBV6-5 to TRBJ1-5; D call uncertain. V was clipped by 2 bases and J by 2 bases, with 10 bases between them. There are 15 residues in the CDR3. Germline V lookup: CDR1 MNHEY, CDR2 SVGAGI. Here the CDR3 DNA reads TGTGCCAGCAGTTACGGACGCGCCGGCAATCAGCCCCAGCATTTT. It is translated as CASSYGRAGNQPQHF.

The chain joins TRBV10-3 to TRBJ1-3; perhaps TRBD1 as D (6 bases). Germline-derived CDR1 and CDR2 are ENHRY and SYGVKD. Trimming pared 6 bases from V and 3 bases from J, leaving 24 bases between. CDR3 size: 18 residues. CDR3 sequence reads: CAIRSGVGQGQIGNTIYF. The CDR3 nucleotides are TGTGCCATCAGATCGGGCGTGGGGCAGGGGCAAATTGGAAACACCATATATTTT.

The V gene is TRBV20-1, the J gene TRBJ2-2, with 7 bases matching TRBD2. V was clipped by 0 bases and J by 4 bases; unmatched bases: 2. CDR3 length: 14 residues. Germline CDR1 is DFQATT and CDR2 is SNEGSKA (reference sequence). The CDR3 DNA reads TGCAGTGCTAGAGAGGGAGGGAGCACCGGGGAGCTGTTTTTT. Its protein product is CSAREGGSTGELFF.

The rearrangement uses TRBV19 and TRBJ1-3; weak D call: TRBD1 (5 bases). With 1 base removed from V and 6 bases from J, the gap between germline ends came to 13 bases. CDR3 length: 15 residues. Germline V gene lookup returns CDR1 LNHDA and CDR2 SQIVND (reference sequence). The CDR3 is CASSIGWGTENTIYF. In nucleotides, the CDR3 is TGTGCCAGTAGTATAGGATGGGGGACCGAAAACACCATATATTTT.

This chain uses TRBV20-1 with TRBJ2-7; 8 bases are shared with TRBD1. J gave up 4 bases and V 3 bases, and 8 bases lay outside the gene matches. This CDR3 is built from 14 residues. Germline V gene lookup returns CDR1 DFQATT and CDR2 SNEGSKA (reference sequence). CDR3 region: CSARARTGRYEQYF. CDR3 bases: TGCAGTGCTAGGGCTCGGACAGGGCGTTACGAGCAGTACTTC.

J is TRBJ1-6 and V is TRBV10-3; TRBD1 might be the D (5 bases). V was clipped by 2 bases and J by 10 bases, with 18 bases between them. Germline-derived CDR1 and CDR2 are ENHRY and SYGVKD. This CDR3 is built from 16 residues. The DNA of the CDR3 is TGTGCCATCAGTGAGCCATCTGCCCAGGGAAGGTCACCCCTCCACTTT. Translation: CAISEPSAQGRSPLHF.

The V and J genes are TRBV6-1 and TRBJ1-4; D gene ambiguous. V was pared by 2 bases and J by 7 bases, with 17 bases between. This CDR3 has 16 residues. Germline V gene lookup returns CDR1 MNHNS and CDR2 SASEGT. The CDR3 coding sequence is TGTGCCAGCAGTGAATCGGGAGCCAGTATAGGTGAAAAACTGTTTTTT. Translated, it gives CASSESGASIGEKLFF.

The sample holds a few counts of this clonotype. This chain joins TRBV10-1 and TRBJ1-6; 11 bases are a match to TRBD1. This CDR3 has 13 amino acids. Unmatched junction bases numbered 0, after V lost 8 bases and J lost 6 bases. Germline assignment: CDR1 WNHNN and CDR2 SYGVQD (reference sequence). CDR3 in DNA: TGCGCCAGCGGACAGGGGGCTAATTCACCCCTCCACTTT. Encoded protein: CASGQGANSPLHF.

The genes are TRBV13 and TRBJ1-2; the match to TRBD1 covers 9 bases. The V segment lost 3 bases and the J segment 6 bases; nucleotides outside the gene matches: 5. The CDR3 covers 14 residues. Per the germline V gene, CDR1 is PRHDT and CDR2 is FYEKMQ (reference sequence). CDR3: CASSLTGGADGYTF. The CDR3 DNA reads TGTGCCAGCAGCTTGACAGGGGGAGCTGATGGCTACACCTTC.

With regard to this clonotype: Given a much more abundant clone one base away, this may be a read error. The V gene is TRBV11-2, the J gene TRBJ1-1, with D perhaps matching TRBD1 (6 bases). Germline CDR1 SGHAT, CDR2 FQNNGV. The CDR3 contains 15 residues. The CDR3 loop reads CASRTRQAMNTGAFF. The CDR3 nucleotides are TGTGCCAGCAGAACACGACAGGCTATGAACACTGGAGCTTTCTTT.

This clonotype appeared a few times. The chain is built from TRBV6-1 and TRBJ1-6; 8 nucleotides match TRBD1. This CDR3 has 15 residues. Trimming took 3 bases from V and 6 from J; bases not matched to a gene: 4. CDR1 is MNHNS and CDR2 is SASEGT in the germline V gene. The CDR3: CASSEDRDLNSPLHF. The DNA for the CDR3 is TGTGCCAGCAGTGAGGACAGGGACCTTAATTCACCCCTCCACTTT.

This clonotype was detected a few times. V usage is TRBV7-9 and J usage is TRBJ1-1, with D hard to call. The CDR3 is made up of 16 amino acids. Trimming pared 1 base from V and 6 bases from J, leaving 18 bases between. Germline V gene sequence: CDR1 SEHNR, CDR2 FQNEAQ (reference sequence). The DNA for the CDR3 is TGTGCCAGCAGCTTAGAGGGCCTGCAGGAACCTGCTGAAGCTTTCTTT. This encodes CASSLEGLQEPAEAFF. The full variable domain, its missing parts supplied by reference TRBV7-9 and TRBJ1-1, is DTGVSQNPRHKITKRGQNVTFRCDPISEHNRLYWYRQTLGQGPEFLTYFQNEAQLEKSRLLSDRFSAERPKGSFSTLEIQRTEQGDSAMYLCASSLEGLQEPAEAFFGQGTRLTVV.

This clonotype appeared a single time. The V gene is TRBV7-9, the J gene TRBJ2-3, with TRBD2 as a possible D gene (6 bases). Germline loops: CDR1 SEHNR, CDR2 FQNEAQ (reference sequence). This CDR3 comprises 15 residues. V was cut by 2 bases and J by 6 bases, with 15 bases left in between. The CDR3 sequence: CASSLNVAALDTQYF. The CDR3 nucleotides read TGTGCCAGCAGCTTAAACGTAGCGGCCCTGGATACGCAGTATTTT.

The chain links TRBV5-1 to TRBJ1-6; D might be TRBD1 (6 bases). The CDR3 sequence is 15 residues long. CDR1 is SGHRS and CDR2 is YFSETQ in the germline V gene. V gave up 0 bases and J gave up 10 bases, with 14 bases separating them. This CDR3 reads CASSLAGVGRSPLHF. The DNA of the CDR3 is TGCGCCAGCAGCTTGGCAGGGGTTGGAAGGTCACCCCTCCACTTT.